These 21 T cell receptor beta chains were sequenced from one sample in a study of neurological immune-mediated disorders. Time point meaning: longitudinal time-point 1 (baseline). TCRdb recomputed calls from the 5' RACE reads with MiXCR, one row per CDR3 protein. The sample includes about 71,000 distinct CDR3 sequences, approximately 15% of them seen just once. Sequenced: PBMCs. These receptors all come from a female donor with HTLV-1-associated myelopathy (HAM/TSP).

There are many counts of this clonotype. V is TRBV29-1 and J is TRBJ2-7, with D unresolved. CDR1 is SQVTM, CDR2 ANQGSEA, per germline. This CDR3 is built from 11 residues. Trimming took 6 bases from V and 4 from J, leaving 10 bases between them. CDR3 nucleotide sequence: TGCAGCGTACTACACGGATACGAGCAGTACTTC. Translated: CSVLHGYEQYF.

J is TRBJ2-7 and V is TRBV12-3 or TRBV12-4; perhaps D is TRBD1 or TRBD2 (5 bases each). This CDR3 is 13 amino acids long. V was clipped by 5 bases and J by 5 bases, with 13 bases between them. In DNA, the CDR3 is TGTGCCAGCAGTCGGACCGGGACCAACGAGCAGTACTTC. Translation: CASSRTGTNEQYF.

This clonotype was seen ten or more times. This rearrangement joins TRBV28 to TRBJ2-7; no definite D call. Per germline, CDR1 MDHEN and CDR2 SYDVKM. V was trimmed by 3 bases and J by 2 bases, leaving 8 bases between them. This CDR3 spans 13 amino acids. CDR3 protein: CASSLGSTYEQYF. Here the CDR3 DNA reads TGTGCCAGCAGTTTGGGCAGTACCTACGAGCAGTACTTC.

At least ten counts were recorded for this clonotype. The chain links TRBV5-1 to TRBJ2-3; D is uncertain. V lost 4 bases and J lost 0, with 21 bases in between. The CDR3 length is 18 residues. Germline V gives CDR1 SGHRS, CDR2 YFSETQ. CDR3 DNA sequence: TGCGCCAGCAGCCTAACCGGCCCAGCTCATTCTAGCACAGATACGCAGTATTTT. Its protein product is CASSLTGPAHSSTDTQYF.

This clonotype was observed many times. The chain has TRBV5-1 and TRBJ1-1; D is undetermined. Trimming shortened V by 4 bases and J by 1 base, and 14 bases separated the two germline ends. CDR1 and CDR2 from the germline V gene are SGHRS and YFSETQ. The CDR3 is made up of 15 amino acids. CDR3 loop: CASSLIGLANTEAFF. CDR3 coding DNA: TGCGCCAGCAGCCTCATAGGACTGGCGAACACTGAAGCTTTCTTT.

This clonotype was recorded at least ten times. The V and J genes are TRBV28 and TRBJ2-4, with a possible D match to TRBD1 (6 bases). Germline V gene lookup returns CDR1 MDHEN and CDR2 SYDVKM. The V end lost 6 bases, the J end lost 0 bases, and 15 bases lay between the germline ends. The CDR3 has 16 amino acids. The CDR3 here is CASRQTGLLAKNIQYF. The CDR3 DNA reads as TGTGCCAGCAGGCAGACAGGCTTACTAGCCAAAAACATTCAGTACTTC.

This clonotype was detected many times. This chain connects TRBV29-1 to TRBJ2-1; no clear D gene. Trimming took off 2 bases at V and 0 bases at J, with 8 bases between the two ends. The germline V gene has CDR1 SQVTM and CDR2 ANQGSEA. The CDR3 spans 14 residues. The CDR3 region is CSVERLSSYNEQFF. The CDR3 nucleotides read TGCAGCGTTGAAAGGCTTAGCTCCTACAATGAGCAGTTCTTC.

This clonotype has at least ten counts. CDR3 DNA sequence: TGCGCCAGCAGCCCACGGACAGTAAACACCGGGGAGCTGTTTTTT. Amino acid sequence: CASSPRTVNTGELFF. The V call is TRBV5-1, the J call TRBJ2-2; D is perhaps TRBD1 (6 bases). V was clipped by 4 bases and J by 2 bases, with 12 bases between them. The CDR3 has 15 amino acids. Germline V gene lookup returns CDR1 SGHRS and CDR2 YFSETQ.

This clonotype was recorded at least ten times. One end of the junction varies from germline; a read error may be responsible. The chain couples TRBV15 to TRBJ2-5; perhaps TRBD2 as D (6 bases). This CDR3 has 15 amino acids. Germline CDR1 reads LNHNV; CDR2 reads YYDKDF (reference sequence). CDR3 coding DNA: TGTGCTACCAGCAGAGAAGATAGCGGTTTTTTGGCCCAGTACTTC. Translation: CATSREDSGFLAQYF.

The table lists this clonotype with many counts. The J gene is TRBJ2-1, the V gene TRBV9; TRBD2 is a possible D gene (5 bases). V was trimmed by 7 bases and J by 9 bases, leaving 23 bases between them. The germline gives CDR1 SGDLS, CDR2 YYNGEE. The CDR3 runs 15 residues. The CDR3 region has the DNA TGTGCCAGCGCCTACGAGGGCTCGAACACCCTTGAGCAGTTCTTC. Translation gives CASAYEGSNTLEQFF.

This clonotype was detected a few times. This sequence joins TRBV5-1 and TRBJ1-6; no definite D call. CDR1 SGHRS and CDR2 YFSETQ come from the germline V gene. V was trimmed by 0 bases and J by 8 bases, leaving 6 bases between them. The CDR3 has 13 residues. CDR3 DNA: TGCGCCAGCAGCTTGGGGGGAGATTCACCCCTCCACTTT. This codes for CASSLGGDSPLHF.

This clonotype appeared many times. The rearrangement joins TRBV10-3 to TRBJ2-1; 10 bases are a match to TRBD2. CDR3 length equals 15 residues. Looked up from germline, CDR1 is ENHRY and CDR2 is SYGVKD. The junction had 5 bases not matched to a gene; V was cut back by 2 bases and J by 7 bases. The chain's CDR3 is CAISETSGKVNEQFF. CDR3 nucleotide sequence: TGTGCCATCAGTGAGACTAGCGGGAAGGTAAATGAGCAGTTCTTC.

In its sample, this clonotype was seen many times. The V call is TRBV20-1, the J call TRBJ2-7, with D possibly matching TRBD1 (5 bases). CDR1 is DFQATT, CDR2 SNEGSKA, per germline (reference sequence). CDR3 length: 14 amino acids. Trimming removed 6 bases from V and 1 base from J, with 16 bases in between. CDR3: CSATGRTRSYEQYF. For the CDR3, the DNA is TGCAGTGCAACAGGACGGACCCGATCCTACGAGCAGTACTTC.

The J gene is TRBJ1-1, the V gene TRBV29-1; D is unclear. This CDR3 spans 12 amino acids. Germline assignment: CDR1 SQVTM and CDR2 ANQGSEA. V dropped 7 bases and J dropped 3 bases, with 12 bases sitting between them. The CDR3 loop is CSGGGTYTEAFF. CDR3 nucleotide sequence: TGCAGCGGTGGAGGAACTTACACTGAAGCTTTCTTT.

This clonotype has just a few counts. This CDR3 reads CASSATGGDTGELFF. CDR3 sequence (DNA): TGTGCCAGCAGCGCGACAGGGGGGGACACCGGGGAGCTGTTTTTT. The rearrangement uses TRBV9 and TRBJ2-2; 9 bases match TRBD1. The CDR3 extends over 15 amino acids. The V gene's germline CDR1 is SGDLS and CDR2 YYNGEE. V trimming: 3 bases; J trimming: 3 bases; junction bases outside the gene matches: 3.

The chain is built from TRBV3-1 and TRBJ1-1; D is uncertain. Trimming removed 3 bases at V and 7 bases at J, with 6 bases between. This CDR3 has 11 amino acids. Per germline, CDR1 LGHDT and CDR2 YNNKEL (reference sequence). The CDR3, as DNA: TGTGCCAGCAGCCATTCGGGTGAAGCTTTCTTT. It encodes CASSHSGEAFF. The full variable domain, completed using reference TRBV3-1 and TRBJ1-1, is DTAVSQTPKYLVTQMGNDKSIKCEQNLGHDTMYWYKQDSKKFLKIMFSYNNKELIINETVPNRFSPKSPDKAHLNLHINSLELGDSAVYFCASSHSGEAFFGQGTRLTVV.

This clonotype rates as medium-sized. The V gene is TRBV5-1, the J gene TRBJ1-1; D is unclear. This CDR3 is 13 amino acids long. Germline CDR1 and CDR2: SGHRS and YFSETQ. The V end lost 6 bases, the J end lost 0 bases, and 9 bases lay between the germline ends. The CDR3 sequence is CASMGQLNTEAFF. CDR3 nucleotide sequence: TGCGCCAGCATGGGTCAGTTGAACACTGAAGCTTTCTTT.

V usage is TRBV29-1 and J usage is TRBJ2-1, with 9 positions matching TRBD1. Germline V lookup: CDR1 SQVTM, CDR2 ANQGSEA. The ends lost 3 bases at V and 8 bases at J; junction bases unmatched: 8. The length of the CDR3 is 14 residues. As DNA, the CDR3 is TGCAGCGTTGACGGACAGGGGCCCCACGATGAGCAGTTCTTC. It is translated as CSVDGQGPHDEQFF.

In its sample, this clonotype is medium-sized. The V gene is TRBV9, the J gene TRBJ2-1; 9 nucleotides agree with TRBD2. V lost 4 bases to trimming and J lost 3 bases; unmatched junction nucleotides: 5. This CDR3 has 15 amino acids. Germline CDR1 reads SGDLS; CDR2 reads YYNGEE. CDR3 region: CASSPRGGGYNEQFF. The DNA for the CDR3 is TGTGCCAGCAGCCCCCGCGGGGGGGGCTACAATGAGCAGTTCTTC. Variable domain in full (rest from reference TRBV9 and TRBJ2-1): DSGVTQTPKHLITATGQRVTLRCSPRSGDLSVYWYQQSLDQGLQFLIQYYNGEERAKGNILERFSAQQFPDLHSELNLSSLELGDSALYFCASSPRGGGYNEQFFGPGTRLTVL.

This clonotype was found many times. The chain is built from TRBV5-1 and TRBJ2-7; 9 bases agree with TRBD2. Germline assignment: CDR1 SGHRS and CDR2 YFSETQ. V gave up 3 bases and J gave up 3 bases; unmatched junction bases: 10. This CDR3 is 16 amino acids long. DNA of the CDR3: TGCGCCAGCAGCTGGGGCCCTAGCGGGGAAGACTACGAGCAGTACTTC. This translates into CASSWGPSGEDYEQYF.

The table lists this clonotype with many counts. The chain combines TRBV10-3 with TRBJ1-1, with D unclear. Per the germline V gene, CDR1 is ENHRY and CDR2 is SYGVKD. The ends were cut back, 6 bases at V and 2 bases at J, with 7 bases in the middle. The CDR3 contains 12 residues. DNA for the CDR3: TGTGCCATCAGCGTTCAAAACACTGAAGCTTTCTTT. Protein product: CAISVQNTEAFF.